This TCR beta chain was identified in a study of shared clonotypes between healthy human individuals. Notes on this clone: Its antigen is as yet unknown. This specimen includes other DNA sequences encoding the same CDR3.

The CDR3 runs to 12 residues. Germline values: CDR1 MDHEN, CDR2 SYDVKM. V lost 2 bases and J 4 bases, leaving 3 bases between the germline ends. Sequenced by immunoSEQ multiplex PCR; TCRdb stores in-frame clones only, minus some. The sample includes 800,000 to 1,200,000 clones, about 84% of them seen just once. Overall study findings and caveats: Larger estimated richness was generally recorded for naive subsets relative to memory subsets.

The clonotype was recovered from a man aged 18-30 years in good health. Some clones in this sample may be carry-over from other donors' samples. The V and J genes are TRBV28 and TRBJ2-1; D remains unclear. The material sequenced was memory CD4+ T cells from PBMCs. Documented subset: CD45RA-negative fraction. The CDR3 DNA reads as TGTGCCAGCAGTTTAACATACAATGAGCAGTTCTTC. Translated: CASSLTYNEQFF.